The next 6 T cell receptor beta chains were all read from a single sample in a study of cytomegalovirus exposure and HLA in healthy donors (dated by TCRdb to about 2017). Library construction relied on the immunoSEQ multiplex PCR assay. The multiplex PCR relied on a mix of 60 forward primers for TCR Vbeta segments and 13 reverse primers for TCR Jbeta segments. The source is immuneACCESS, and TCRdb retained only in-frame sequences with V and J called. Part of the clones is not carried over; for the studies checked, unresolved V genes explain less than half of this, and the remainder is unexplained. For this sample there are over 150,000 clones; around 84% appear just once. The ten top clones hold more than 0.95% of the sample. Sequencing used PBMCs. These receptor sequences come from a girl aged 2 to 10 in good health and CMV-seropositive.

The genes are TRBV5-1 and TRBJ2-4; perhaps TRBD2 as D (5 bases). From germline, CDR1 is SGHRS and CDR2 YFSETQ. The V gene lost 0 bases and the J gene lost 8 bases, with 12 bases spanning the gap. CDR3 length equals 14 residues. The CDR3 nucleotides read TGCGCCAGCAGCTTGGAACGGGGAAGGGACATTCAGTACTTC. It encodes CASSLERGRDIQYF.

The rearrangement links TRBV5-1 to TRBJ2-1; a possible D gene is TRBD2 (5 bases). The germline V gene encodes CDR1 SGHRS and CDR2 YFSETQ. The CDR3 sequence is 15 residues long. The V end was cut by 0 bases, the J end by 1 base, with 8 bases between. The DNA of the CDR3 is TGCGCCAGCAGCTTGGAGGCGGGTTCCTACAATGAGCAGTTCTTC. Amino acid sequence: CASSLEAGSYNEQFF.

The chain couples TRBV7-8 to TRBJ1-2, with D unresolved. This CDR3 has 14 residues. Germline V gene lookup returns CDR1 SGHVS and CDR2 FQNEAQ. V was cut by 1 base and J by 0 bases, with 6 bases left in between. The CDR3 bases are TGTGCCAGCAGCTTAGAGCGAGCTAACTATGGCTACACCTTC. This encodes CASSLERANYGYTF.

J is TRBJ2-1 and V is TRBV6-1, with TRBD2 matching over 10 bases. CDR1 MNHNS and CDR2 SASEGT come from the germline V gene. V lost 2 bases, J lost 8 bases, and 6 bases stayed unmatched. This CDR3 is built from 15 residues. CDR3 residues: CASSERAGGGYEQFF. The CDR3 DNA follows: TGTGCCAGCAGTGAACGAGCGGGAGGGGGATATGAGCAGTTCTTC.

This rearrangement joins TRBV30 to TRBJ1-1; D remains unclear. The germline gives CDR1 GTSNPN, CDR2 SVGIG (reference sequence). Trimming cost V 5 bases and J 7 bases, with 8 bases left between them. The CDR3 consists of 10 residues. CDR3 bases: TGTGCCTGGGCGAAGATTGAAGCTTTCTTT. Its protein is CAWAKIEAFF.

In the case of this clone: At one end, the junction sequence differs from germline, possibly due to a read error. The chain carries TRBV9 and TRBJ2-1; the match to TRBD2 covers 7 bases. In germline, CDR1 is SGDLS, CDR2 YYNGEE. CDR3 length: 14 residues. CDR3 region: CASSVRGVARTLIF. In DNA, the CDR3 is TGTGCCAGCAGCGTTCGGGGGGTAGCGCGGACCTTGATCTTC.